This T cell receptor beta chain originates from a study of CD4 T cells in relation to SARS-CoV-2 and coronaviruses. On the study more broadly: No peptide or an HIV-1 Nef peptide pool served as negative control. General study points: Monoreactive clones expanded significantly more to SARS-CoV-2 than crossreactive clones did.

On this clone: Its antigen is undetermined.

The junction had 17 bases not matched to a gene; V was cut back by 4 bases and J by 7 bases. Germline CDR1 SGHNT, CDR2 YYREEE (reference sequence). This CDR3 contains 18 residues. Measured with immunoSEQ multiplex PCR; TCRdb has only the in-frame clones, and not every one. This sample has approximately 17,000 clones, with 70% to 80% found just once. Before the COVID-19 pandemic, during about 2011-2019, CD4+ T cells were taken from unexposed donors. CD4+ T cells were isolated from the cells after about 11 days of culture. This clonotype was obtained from a human donor in good health. The chain has TRBV5-4 and TRBJ2-1; TRBD2 matches 10 bases. The sample taken for sequencing was CD4+ T cells from PBMCs, cultured in vitro. DNA of the CDR3: TGTGCCAGCAGCACTGGGGGCCTTAGCGGGAGGACGTGGAATGAGCAGTTCTTC. It encodes CASSTGGLSGRTWNEQFF. Based on the CDR3 plus reference TRBV5-4 and TRBJ2-1, the full variable domain is ETGVTQSPTHLIKTRGQQVTLRCSSQSGHNTVSWYQQALGQGPQFIFQYYREEENGRGNFPPRFSGLQFPNYSSELNVNALELDDSALYLCASSTGGLSGRTWNEQFFGPGTRLTVL.